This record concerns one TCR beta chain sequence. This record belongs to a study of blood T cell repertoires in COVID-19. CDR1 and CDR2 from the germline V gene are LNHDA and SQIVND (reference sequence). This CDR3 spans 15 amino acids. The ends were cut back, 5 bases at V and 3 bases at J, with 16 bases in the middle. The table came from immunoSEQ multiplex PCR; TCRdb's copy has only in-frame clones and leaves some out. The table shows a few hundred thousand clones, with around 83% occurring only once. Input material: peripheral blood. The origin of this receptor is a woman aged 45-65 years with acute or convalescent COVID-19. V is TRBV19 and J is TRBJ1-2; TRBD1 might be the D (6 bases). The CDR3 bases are TGTGCCAGTAGTCGACAGGTTCCGGACCACTATGGCTACACCTTC. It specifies CASSRQVPDHYGYTF.